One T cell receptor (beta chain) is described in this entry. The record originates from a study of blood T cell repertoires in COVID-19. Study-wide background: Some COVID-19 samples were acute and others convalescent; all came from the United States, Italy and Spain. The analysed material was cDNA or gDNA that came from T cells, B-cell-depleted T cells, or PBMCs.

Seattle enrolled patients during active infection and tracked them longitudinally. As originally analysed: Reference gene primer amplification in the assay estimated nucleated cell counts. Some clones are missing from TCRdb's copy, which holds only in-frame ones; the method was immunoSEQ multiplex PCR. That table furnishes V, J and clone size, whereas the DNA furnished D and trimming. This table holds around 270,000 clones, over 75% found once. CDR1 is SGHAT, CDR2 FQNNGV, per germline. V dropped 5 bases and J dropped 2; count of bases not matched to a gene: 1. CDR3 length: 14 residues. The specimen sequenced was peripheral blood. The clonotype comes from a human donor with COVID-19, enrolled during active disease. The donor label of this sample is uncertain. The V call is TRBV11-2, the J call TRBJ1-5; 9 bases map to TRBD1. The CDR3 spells CASSRDRGNQPQHF. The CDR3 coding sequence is TGTGCCAGCAGCCGGGACAGGGGCAATCAGCCCCAGCATTTT.